The 5 T cell receptor beta chains given below trace back to one sample, sequenced in a study of blood T cell repertoires in COVID-19. The assay was immunoSEQ multiplex PCR, and TCRdb's table has in-frame clones only and misses some. The table records roughly 350,000 clones, about 88% of them present only once. Sequences were obtained from peripheral blood. Receptors were obtained from a woman aged 70-85 years with COVID-19, enrolled during active disease.

The CDR3 coding sequence is TGCGCCAGCAGCTTGGTGCTCTTGGGGCCCGGGGAGACCCAGTACTTC. Residues: CASSLVLLGPGETQYF. This sequence joins TRBV5-1 and TRBJ2-5, with a possible D match to TRBD1 (5 bases). V was shortened by 0 bases and J by 5 bases, with 17 bases between the two germline ends. The CDR3 has 16 residues. CDR1 SGHRS and CDR2 YFSETQ come from the germline V gene.

The chain links TRBV5-4 to TRBJ1-2, with 7 nucleotides matching TRBD1. Germline trimming cut 0 bases from V and 3 bases from J; bases unmatched to any gene: 5. Germline V lookup: CDR1 SGHNT, CDR2 YYREEE (reference sequence). The CDR3 has 15 residues. DNA of the CDR3: TGTGCCAGCAGCTTGGTAGGGGGCAGTGACTATGGCTACACCTTC. Amino acid sequence: CASSLVGGSDYGYTF.

About this clone: Other DNA variants within this sample encode the same CDR3. V and J are TRBV6-5 and TRBJ1-1, with 8 bases lining up with TRBD1. J gave up 1 base and V 6 bases, and 1 base lay outside the gene matches. Germline V lookup: CDR1 MNHEY, CDR2 SVGAGI. The CDR3 is 13 residues long. CDR3 DNA sequence: TGTGCCAGCAGAGGGACAGGGAACACTGAAGCTTTCTTT. It translates to CASRGTGNTEAFF.

This chain connects TRBV9 to TRBJ2-6, with TRBD1 matching over 9 bases. Germline CDR1 reads SGDLS; CDR2 reads YYNGEE. This CDR3 has 20 residues. J was trimmed by 4 bases and V by 3 bases; bases with no gene match: 17. CDR3: CASSARPGQGSLRGANVLTF. The CDR3 coding sequence is TGTGCCAGCAGCGCAAGACCGGGACAGGGATCCCTTAGAGGGGCCAACGTCCTGACTTTC.

The chain combines TRBV7-2 with TRBJ2-3; TRBD1 matches at 7 bases. There are 15 residues in the CDR3. V lost 2 bases, J lost 2 bases, and 4 bases stayed unmatched. From germline, CDR1 is SGHTA and CDR2 FQGNSA. CDR3 loop: CASSLQQGITDTQYF. DNA for the CDR3: TGTGCCAGCAGCTTACAACAGGGGATCACAGATACGCAGTATTTT.